Below, one T cell receptor beta chain is given with its context. Its antigen is as yet unknown. The repertoire was sequenced with immunoSEQ multiplex PCR; TCRdb's copy has only in-frame clones and lacks some. Of some 190,000 clones in the sample, over 75% are singletons; the top ten hold 6% to 8%. This specimen belongs to a study of T cell responses to AZD1222 COVID-19 vaccine. Study-level information: Combined were second doses at about 4 or about 12 weeks. Study results and limitations: Repertoire sampling occurred only after the peak T cell response. The reported proportion of spike-specific TCRs targeting unmutated variant regions was nearly half.

The clonotype was recovered from an adult in good health. Sequences were derived from peripheral blood, sampled on day 0 of AZD1222 vaccination.

For the CDR3, the DNA is TGTGCCAGCAGCTTGGGCAGCTCAGATACGCAGTATTTT. Translated: CASSLGSSDTQYF. This chain uses TRBV5-6 with TRBJ2-3; D is unresolved. The germline V gene has CDR1 SGHDT and CDR2 YYEEEE. Trimming left V 0 bases short and J 4 bases short, with 6 bases between. The CDR3 covers 13 residues. Using reference TRBV5-6 and TRBJ2-3 for the parts outside the CDR3, the full variable domain is DAGVTQSPTHLIKTRGQQVTLRCSPKSGHDTVSWYQQALGQGPQFIFQYYEEEERQRGNFPDRFSGHQFPNYSSELNVNALLLGDSALYLCASSLGSSDTQYFGPGTRLTVL.